The clone carrying this TCR delta chain was picked up a small number of times. The record originates from a study of gamma-delta T cells after stem cell transplantation. TCRdb fed the RT-PCR reads to CATT. The table has about 11,000 delta-chain clones, approximately 39% seen once. This clonotype was sampled from a human donor. It is not recorded whose cells these are; they may come from a transplant donor. Sequencing was performed on gamma-delta T cells.

The CDR3 region is CALGEPSNNLVWGLDTRQMFF. The CDR3 region has the DNA TGTGCTCTTGGGGAACCTAGTAATAACCTGGTTTGGGGGTTAGACACCCGACAGATGTTTTTC. V usage is TRDV1 and J usage is TRDJ3; possibly TRDD3 for D (6 bases). Germline CDR1 is TSWWSYY and CDR2 is QGS. V was pared by 1 base and J by 7 bases, with 26 bases between. CDR3 length equals 21 residues.